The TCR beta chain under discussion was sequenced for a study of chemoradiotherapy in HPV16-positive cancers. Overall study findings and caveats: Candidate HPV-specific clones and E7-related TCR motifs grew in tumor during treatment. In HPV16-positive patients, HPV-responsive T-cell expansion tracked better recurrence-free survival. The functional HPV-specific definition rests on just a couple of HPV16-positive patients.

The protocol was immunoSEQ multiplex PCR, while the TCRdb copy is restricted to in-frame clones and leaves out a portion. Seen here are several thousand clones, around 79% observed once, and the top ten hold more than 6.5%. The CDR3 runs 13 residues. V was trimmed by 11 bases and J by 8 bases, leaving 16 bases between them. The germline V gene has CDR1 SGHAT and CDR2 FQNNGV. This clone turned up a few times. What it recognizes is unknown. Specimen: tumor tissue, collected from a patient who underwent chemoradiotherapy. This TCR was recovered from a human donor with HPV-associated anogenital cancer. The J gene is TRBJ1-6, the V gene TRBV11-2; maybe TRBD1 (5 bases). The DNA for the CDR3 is TGTGCCCGCGGGCGGGGCCGATATTCACCCCTCCACTTT. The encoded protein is CARGRGRYSPLHF.